This record covers a single T cell receptor (beta chain). Its target is not known. Treatment in this sample: roughly 11-day PBMC culture with coronavirus spike peptide pools or control peptides (ViraFEST assay). The CDR3 sequence is 16 residues long. CDR1 is DFQATT, CDR2 SNEGSKA, per germline (reference sequence). Trimming pared 5 bases from V and 5 bases from J, leaving 23 bases between. The data derive from a study of vaccination and CD4 T cells after COVID-19. Study summary: It was a median around 100 days after diagnosis, with a range of 35 to 161, that post-COVID samples were drawn.

Sequenced with the Oncomine TCR Beta short-read assay was DNA taken from cultured CD4+ T cells. TCRdb reprocessed the PCR reads with MiXCR, giving one entry per CDR3 protein. The table shows approximately 17,000 distinct CDR3 sequences, with 45% to 65% occurring only once. The sample taken for sequencing was CD4+ T cells from blood, cultured in vitro. The receptor's source is a human donor who had recovered from COVID-19. The V gene is TRBV20-1, the J gene TRBJ2-3, with D possibly being TRBD2 (6 bases). CDR3 sequence (DNA): TGCAGTGCTCCCCGGCATAGTGGCGGGACTCAAGATACGCAGTATTTT. This codes for CSAPRHSGGTQDTQYF.